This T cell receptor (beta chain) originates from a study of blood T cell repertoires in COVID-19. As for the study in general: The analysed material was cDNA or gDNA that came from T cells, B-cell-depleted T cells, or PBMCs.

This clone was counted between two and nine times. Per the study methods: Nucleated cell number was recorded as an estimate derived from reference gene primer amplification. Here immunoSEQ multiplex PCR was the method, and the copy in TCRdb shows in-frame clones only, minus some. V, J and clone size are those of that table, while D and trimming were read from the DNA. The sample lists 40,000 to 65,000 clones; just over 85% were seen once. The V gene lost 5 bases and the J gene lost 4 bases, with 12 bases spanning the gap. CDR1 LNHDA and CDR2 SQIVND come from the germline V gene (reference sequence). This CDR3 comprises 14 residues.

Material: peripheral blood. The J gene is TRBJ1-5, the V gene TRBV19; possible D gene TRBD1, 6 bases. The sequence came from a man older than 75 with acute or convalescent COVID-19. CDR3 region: CASSPRTANQPQHF. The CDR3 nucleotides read TGTGCCAGTAGTCCCAGGACAGCTAATCAGCCCCAGCATTTT.